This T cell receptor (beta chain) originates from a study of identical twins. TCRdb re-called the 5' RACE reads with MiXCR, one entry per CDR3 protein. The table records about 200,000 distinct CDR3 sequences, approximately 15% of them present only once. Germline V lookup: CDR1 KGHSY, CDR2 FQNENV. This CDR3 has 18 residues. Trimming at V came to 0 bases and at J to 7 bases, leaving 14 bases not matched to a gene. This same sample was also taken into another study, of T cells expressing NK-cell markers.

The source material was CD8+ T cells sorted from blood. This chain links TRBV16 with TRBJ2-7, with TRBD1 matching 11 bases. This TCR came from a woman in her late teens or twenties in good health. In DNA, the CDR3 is TGTGCCAGCAGCCAATCAGATGTTAATGGACAGGGGGCATGGGAGCAGTACTTC. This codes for CASSQSDVNGQGAWEQYF.